Below are 20 T cell receptor beta chains sequenced from a single sample in a study of blood T cells in healthy people across ages. A sample-barcoded 5' primer and a J-beta primer mix were used in a second PCR of about 7 to 11 cycles. A single record per CDR3 protein comes from TCRdb applying MiXCR to the 5' RACE reads. The sample lists under 1,000,000 distinct CDR3 sequences, about 37% seen once, with roughly 13% in the top ten. The sample comprised blood. These receptors were obtained from a man younger than 35 in good health.

This clonotype was seen at least ten times. The genes are TRBV5-1 and TRBJ1-2; D remains unclear. The CDR3 extends over 16 amino acids. Deletions cut 3 bases from V and 3 bases from J, with 18 bases between. CDR1 is SGHRS and CDR2 is YFSETQ in the germline V gene. CDR3 sequence (DNA): TGCGCCAGCAGCTCACGCCTAGAACACGGCGACTATGGCTACACCTTC. Its translation is CASSSRLEHGDYGYTF.

V is TRBV14 and J is TRBJ2-3, with D possibly being TRBD2 (6 bases). V was clipped by 4 bases and J by 4 bases, with 12 bases between them. The CDR3 runs to 14 residues. The germline CDR1 and CDR2 sequences are SGHDN and FVKESK. The CDR3 sequence: CASSLAGSPDTQYF. DNA of the CDR3: TGTGCCAGCAGCCTGGCGGGGAGCCCAGATACGCAGTATTTT.

The V gene is TRBV6-2 or TRBV6-3, the J gene TRBJ2-1; TRBD1 aligns across 8 bases. Germline V gene sequence: CDR1 MNHEY, CDR2 SVGEGT. The V and J ends lost 0 bases and 0 bases, in that order; junction bases with no gene match: 7. This CDR3 has 18 amino acids. Written as DNA, the CDR3 is TGTGCCAGCAGTTACTCCGGGACAGGTTGGAGCTCCTACAATGAGCAGTTCTTC. This gives the protein CASSYSGTGWSSYNEQFF.

The chain carries TRBV4-3 and TRBJ2-2, with D possibly being TRBD1 (5 bases). Germline CDR1 LGHNA, CDR2 YSLEER. The CDR3 extends over 15 amino acids. With 0 bases removed from V and 7 bases from J, the gap between germline ends came to 12 bases. This CDR3 reads CASSQEWGLLGELFF. The CDR3 DNA sequence: TGCGCCAGCAGCCAAGAATGGGGCCTGCTCGGGGAGCTGTTTTTT.

The table lists this clonotype with a few counts. The chain has TRBV5-1 and TRBJ2-7; D unresolved. Per germline, CDR1 SGHRS and CDR2 YFSETQ. The CDR3 totals 14 residues. The ends were cut back, 10 bases at V and 5 bases at J, with 22 bases in the middle. The CDR3 nucleotides read TGCGCCTCCTCTCCCTTATATAACAGTAACGAGCAGTACTTC. This gives the protein CASSPLYNSNEQYF.

The chain combines TRBV14 with TRBJ1-6; the D is unclear. This CDR3 is 21 amino acids long. Germline V gene sequence: CDR1 SGHDN, CDR2 FVKESK. Trimming shortened V by 5 bases and J by 0 bases, and 26 bases separated the two germline ends. CDR3 amino acids: CASSYTAPPTVISSYNSPLHF. The DNA of the CDR3 is TGTGCCAGCAGCTACACAGCGCCCCCGACTGTTATTAGCTCCTATAATTCACCCCTCCACTTT.

This clonotype has more than one count but fewer than ten. This sequence joins TRBV7-9 and TRBJ2-4, with D perhaps matching TRBD2 (5 bases). Trimming took 1 base from V and 0 from J, leaving 10 bases between them. Germline loops: CDR1 SEHNR, CDR2 FQNEAQ (reference sequence). The CDR3 totals 16 residues. The CDR3 spells CASSLGGESAKNIQYF. In DNA, the CDR3 is TGTGCCAGCAGCTTAGGGGGAGAGTCAGCCAAAAACATTCAGTACTTC.

A few counts support this clonotype. The V gene is TRBV20-1, the J gene TRBJ2-7; a weak D match, TRBD2 (5 bases). The CDR3 extends over 12 amino acids. V was shortened by 5 bases and J by 2 bases, with 10 bases between the two germline ends. Germline V gene lookup returns CDR1 DFQATT and CDR2 SNEGSKA (reference sequence). For the CDR3, the DNA is TGCAGTGCTGCCCCCGGGACCTACGAGCAGTACTTC. The encoded protein is CSAAPGTYEQYF.

The V gene is TRBV12-3 or TRBV12-4, the J gene TRBJ1-1; no clear D. V was trimmed by 6 bases and J by 1 base, leaving 18 bases between them. CDR3 size: 16 residues. Here the CDR3 DNA reads TGTGCCAGCAGGGATATTACAGAGTTCACGAACACTGAAGCTTTCTTT. Its translation is CASRDITEFTNTEAFF.

In this sample, this clonotype turned up a few times. This chain links TRBV6-1 with TRBJ2-7; 7 bases map to TRBD1. There are 16 residues in the CDR3. CDR1 and CDR2 from the germline V gene are MNHNS and SASEGT. The trim removed 1 base at V and 1 base at J, leaving 7 bases unmatched. DNA of the CDR3: TGTGCCAGCAGTGAAGAGGGACAGCCCTATTCCTACGAGCAGTACTTC. It yields the protein CASSEEGQPYSYEQYF.

Regarding this clonotype: With a much larger clone just one base away, this may be a read error. V usage is TRBV9 and J usage is TRBJ2-1; TRBD1 aligns across 9 bases. TRBJ2-7 explains the end of the DNA better; the J call may be wrong. The CDR3 contains 16 residues. Germline V gives CDR1 SGDLS, CDR2 YYNGEE. The CDR3 DNA sequence: TGTGCCAGCAGCGTAGAGGGGACAGGGTGGTACAATGAGCAGTACTTC. This codes for CASSVEGTGWYNEQYF.

V and J are TRBV4-3 and TRBJ2-1; 7 bases are a match to TRBD2. Looked up from germline, CDR1 is LGHNA and CDR2 is YSLEER. This CDR3 comprises 15 residues. V was pared by 1 base and J by 9 bases, with 9 bases of the junction left unmatched. CDR3 region: CASSQGPTSISEQFF. DNA of the CDR3: TGCGCCAGCAGCCAAGGTCCGACTAGCATTAGTGAGCAGTTCTTC.

As for this clonotype: The junction differs from germline at one of its ends, possibly a read error. V usage is TRBV12-3 or TRBV12-4 and J usage is TRBJ1-2; D is unresolved. The CDR3 has 13 residues. The CDR3 loop is CASSLNRDYGCTF. Here the CDR3 DNA reads TGTGCCAGCAGTTTAAACCGAGACTATGGCTGCACCTTC.

In its sample, this clonotype was seen a few times. V usage is TRBV27 and J usage is TRBJ1-2; D perhaps matches TRBD1 (6 bases). CDR1 is MNHEY and CDR2 is SMNVEV in the germline V gene (reference sequence). The V end was cut by 3 bases, the J end by 5 bases, with 13 bases between. The CDR3 contains 14 residues. The CDR3 sequence: CASSLEGGGYGYTF. The CDR3, as DNA: TGTGCCAGCAGTTTGGAGGGGGGAGGATATGGCTACACCTTC.

This clonotype has only a few counts. V is TRBV7-2 and J is TRBJ1-5, with unresolved D. V dropped 6 bases and J dropped 3 bases, with 12 bases sitting between them. This CDR3 region has 14 residues. Per germline, CDR1 SGHTA and CDR2 FQGNSA. The DNA for the CDR3 is TGTGCCAGCAGGCCTTACGGGGACAATCAGCCCCAGCATTTT. This translates into CASRPYGDNQPQHF.

This clonotype appeared many times. The rearrangement joins TRBV24-1 to TRBJ2-3; D is perhaps TRBD1 or TRBD2 (5 bases each). Trimming shortened V by 0 bases and J by 2 bases, and 8 bases separated the two germline ends. Germline CDR1 KGHDR, CDR2 SFDVKD. This CDR3 spans 15 amino acids. CDR3 in amino acids: CATSDLLGPTDTQYF. DNA for the CDR3: TGTGCCACCAGTGATTTGCTGGGACCCACAGATACGCAGTATTTT.

This clonotype was counted ten times or more. The chain couples TRBV20-1 to TRBJ1-2; D possibly corresponds to TRBD1 (5 bases). CDR1 DFQATT and CDR2 SNEGSKA come from the germline V gene (reference sequence). The CDR3 consists of 19 residues. V lost 0 bases and J lost 0, with 23 bases in between. CDR3: CSARDRHRTRALSNYGYTF. In DNA form, the CDR3 reads TGCAGTGCTAGAGATCGCCACAGAACCAGGGCCCTATCTAACTATGGCTACACCTTC.

Concerning this clonotype: The junction departs from germline at one end; a sequencing error may be responsible. The V gene is TRBV2, the J gene TRBJ1-2; the D is unclear. The CDR3 runs to 15 residues. In germline, CDR1 is SNHLY, CDR2 FYNNEI. CDR3 loop: CASNGPDLSNHGYTF. The CDR3 nucleotides are TGTGCCAGCAATGGACCCGACCTTTCTAACCATGGCTACACCTTC.

V gene TRBV7-9 combines with J gene TRBJ2-3; no reliable D call. Germline loops: CDR1 SEHNR, CDR2 FQNEAQ (reference sequence). This CDR3 has 15 amino acids. The ends were cut back, 1 base at V and 6 bases at J, with 14 bases in the middle. This CDR3 reads CASSLVRRITDTQYF. The CDR3 coding sequence is TGTGCCAGCAGCTTAGTGAGGAGAATCACGGATACGCAGTATTTT.

This sequence joins TRBV4-2 and TRBJ1-5, with D perhaps matching TRBD1 (5 bases). The CDR3 extends over 16 amino acids. V lost 0 bases and J 3 bases, leaving 12 bases between the germline ends. Germline V gives CDR1 LGHNA, CDR2 YNFKEQ. Written as DNA, the CDR3 is TGTGCCAGCAGCCAAGATCGTGACAGACACAATCAGCCCCAGCATTTT. This translates into CASSQDRDRHNQPQHF.